Listed below are T cell receptor beta chains from one sample, sequenced in a study of blood T cells in healthy people across ages. TCRdb re-derived calls from the 5' RACE reads in MiXCR, one entry per CDR3 protein. The data hold around 1,600,000 distinct CDR3 sequences, with 35% to 45% observed a single time. The sample comprised blood. These receptors were obtained from a woman aged 18 to 35 in good health. CDR3s include the opening cysteine and the closing phenylalanine or tryptophan. Each record gives: clone size, D gene, J gene, V gene, CDR3 protein, CDR3 DNA. A D gene is named only where the DNA matches it firmly. Size values are once, few and many counts, or a class for expanded clones, and some rows have none.

clone size: NA
D gene: TRBD2
J gene: TRBJ2-1
V gene: TRBV7-2
CDR3 protein: CASSLAGGRGRNEQLF
CDR3 DNA: TGTGCCAGCAGCTTAGCGGGCGGGAGAGGTCGGAATGAGCAGCTCTTC

clone size: once
D gene: NA
J gene: TRBJ2-5
V gene: TRBV3-1
CDR3 protein: CAAKGRWETRYF
CDR3 DNA: TGTGCCGCTAAAGGGCGGTGGGAGACCCGGTACTTC

clone size: few
D gene: TRBD2
J gene: TRBJ2-4
V gene: TRBV4-3
CDR3 protein: CASSQVRKAGNIQYF
CDR3 DNA: TGCGCCAGCAGCCAAGTCAGGAAAGCGGGGAACATTCAGTACTTC

clone size: many
D gene: NA
J gene: TRBJ1-2
V gene: TRBV6-5
CDR3 protein: CASSSGNRERGYTF
CDR3 DNA: TGTGCCAGCAGCTCTGGTAACAGGGAACGTGGCTACACCTTC

clone size: NA
D gene: NA
J gene: TRBJ2-1
V gene: TRBV7-8
CDR3 protein: CASSFDALSSYNEQFF
CDR3 DNA: TGTGCCAGCAGCTTTGATGCTCTGAGCTCCTACAATGAGCAGTTCTTC

clone size: few
D gene: NA
J gene: TRBJ2-3
V gene: TRBV4-1
CDR3 protein: CASSQVNQAASYVTDTQYF
CDR3 DNA: TGCGCCAGCAGCCAAGTAAACCAAGCGGCTTCATATGTCACAGATACGCAGTATTTT

clone size: NA
D gene: TRBD1
J gene: TRBJ2-1
V gene: TRBV19
CDR3 protein: CASNTGGAYNEQFF
CDR3 DNA: TGTGCCAGTAACACAGGGGGCGCGTACAATGAGCAGTTCTTC

clone size: NA
D gene: TRBD2
J gene: TRBJ2-1
V gene: TRBV3-1
CDR3 protein: CASSQEGLAVYNEQFF
CDR3 DNA: TGTGCCAGCAGCCAAGAAGGCCTAGCGGTCTACAATGAGCAGTTCTTC

clone size: NA
D gene: TRBD1
J gene: TRBJ2-7
V gene: TRBV12-3/TRBV12-4
CDR3 protein: CASTVPDRAYEQYF
CDR3 DNA: TGTGCCAGCACCGTACCGGACAGGGCCTACGAGCAGTACTTC

clone size: once
D gene: NA
J gene: TRBJ2-2
V gene: TRBV29-1
CDR3 protein: CSVSGGQTGELFF
CDR3 DNA: TGCAGCGTTTCCGGGGGACAGACCGGGGAGCTGTTTTTT

clone size: few
D gene: TRBD2
J gene: TRBJ2-1
V gene: TRBV7-2
CDR3 protein: CASSLAGLANYNEQFF
CDR3 DNA: TGTGCCAGCAGCTTAGCGGGACTAGCGAACTACAATGAGCAGTTCTTC